This is a list of T cell receptor beta chains from one sample in a study of Ad26.COV2.S vaccination and SARS-CoV-2 variants. Sequencing used immunoSEQ multiplex PCR; TCRdb keeps in-frame clones, though not all of them. The sample yields over 450,000 clones, roughly nine tenths seen once. The sequencing here drew on peripheral blood, taken in a trial of Ad26.COV2.S vaccine versus placebo. These receptors were obtained from a person aged 18-60 years who received the Ad26.COV2.S COVID-19 vaccine or a placebo. The CDR3 runs from the conserved cysteine through the conserved F or W. D genes are given only for firm matches. A row's size may be missing; if present it is once, few, many or a size class.

j_gene: TRBJ1-2
len: 15
v_gene: TRBV15
abundance: -
d_gene: -
CDR3nt: TGTGCCACCAGCAGAGATCGAGGCAGGGTGGGTGGCTACACCTTC
CDR3aa: CATSRDRGRVGGYTF

j_gene: TRBJ2-5
len: 14
v_gene: TRBV9
abundance: -
d_gene: -
CDR3nt: TGTGCCAGCAGCGTACGCGGGGACCAAGAGACCCAGTACTTC
CDR3aa: CASSVRGDQETQYF

j_gene: TRBJ1-6
len: 14
v_gene: TRBV6-2/TRBV6-3
abundance: -
d_gene: -
CDR3nt: TGTGCCAGCAGTTACTCGGGTGGGGATTCACCCCTCCACTTT
CDR3aa: CASSYSGGDSPLHF

j_gene: TRBJ2-1
len: 20
v_gene: TRBV28
abundance: -
d_gene: TRBD2
CDR3nt: TGTGCCAGCAGTTCTGCTGCGGCTAGCGGGAATGTAGACTCCTACAATGAGCAGTTCTTC
CDR3aa: CASSSAAASGNVDSYNEQFF

j_gene: TRBJ2-2
len: 19
v_gene: TRBV29-1
abundance: -
d_gene: -
CDR3nt: TGCAGCGTTGAGTTGGGGTTCGGGTCCGGACGGTCGAACACCGGGGAGCTGTTTTTT
CDR3aa: CSVELGFGSGRSNTGELFF

j_gene: TRBJ1-2
len: 18
v_gene: TRBV4-3
abundance: -
d_gene: -
CDR3nt: TGCGCCAGCAGCCAAGATCCTACGCCGGTTGGGATGGAGTATGGCTACACCTTC
CDR3aa: CASSQDPTPVGMEYGYTF

j_gene: TRBJ1-4
len: 15
v_gene: TRBV2
abundance: -
d_gene: -
CDR3nt: TGTGCCAGCAGTGCAGGTGGGGTAACAGGGGAAAAACTGTTTTTT
CDR3aa: CASSAGGVTGEKLFF

j_gene: TRBJ2-1
len: 14
v_gene: TRBV4-3
abundance: -
d_gene: TRBD2
CDR3nt: TGCGCCAGCAGCCCCGGGACTAGCGGGGGCACGCAGTTCTTC
CDR3aa: CASSPGTSGGTQFF

j_gene: TRBJ2-1
len: 12
v_gene: TRBV30
abundance: -
d_gene: -
CDR3nt: TGTGCCTGGAGTGCCGGTCACAATGAGCAGTTCTTC
CDR3aa: CAWSAGHNEQFF

j_gene: TRBJ1-2
len: 14
v_gene: TRBV9
abundance: once
d_gene: TRBD1
CDR3nt: TGTGCCAGCAGCGTACGCGGTACAGGGGGTGGGTACACCTTC
CDR3aa: CASSVRGTGGGYTF

j_gene: TRBJ1-6
len: 14
v_gene: TRBV3-1/TRBV3-2
abundance: few
d_gene: -
CDR3nt: TGTGCCAGCAGCAAACAGGGAGCGGATTCACCCCTCCACTTT
CDR3aa: CASSKQGADSPLHF

j_gene: TRBJ1-1
len: 14
v_gene: TRBV4-1
abundance: many
d_gene: TRBD1
CDR3nt: TGCGCCAGCAGCCAACCCCTGGGACAGGGGGAAGCTTTCTTT
CDR3aa: CASSQPLGQGEAFF

j_gene: TRBJ1-5
len: 19
v_gene: TRBV2
abundance: -
d_gene: TRBD1
CDR3nt: TGTGCCAGCAGCCAACGCGGACCGGGACAGATATCAGGCAATCAGCCCCAGCATTTT
CDR3aa: CASSQRGPGQISGNQPQHF

j_gene: TRBJ2-1
len: 15
v_gene: TRBV29-1
abundance: -
d_gene: TRBD2
CDR3nt: TGCAGCGTTGTACGGGAACCGGGGGGGGGACCTGAGCAGTTCTTC
CDR3aa: CSVVREPGGGPEQFF

j_gene: TRBJ2-3
len: 15
v_gene: TRBV28
abundance: -
d_gene: -
CDR3nt: TGTGCCAGCAGTCCTAGGGGTCTCGGCACAGATACGCAGTATTTT
CDR3aa: CASSPRGLGTDTQYF

j_gene: TRBJ1-2
len: 14
v_gene: TRBV5-4
abundance: -
d_gene: TRBD1
CDR3nt: TGTGCCAGCAGCTTGAAAGGTACAGGGGTCGGCTACACCTTC
CDR3aa: CASSLKGTGVGYTF

j_gene: TRBJ1-2
len: 14
v_gene: TRBV28
abundance: -
d_gene: -
CDR3nt: TGTGCCAGCAGTTCGGGGCAGGGTTTCTATGGCTACACCTTC
CDR3aa: CASSSGQGFYGYTF

j_gene: TRBJ1-6
len: 12
v_gene: TRBV6-6
abundance: -
d_gene: -
CDR3nt: TGTGCCAGCAGTCCGCCTCAGGGTCGTCTCCACTTT
CDR3aa: CASSPPQGRLHF

j_gene: TRBJ1-1
len: 13
v_gene: TRBV11-2
abundance: -
d_gene: -
CDR3nt: TGTGCCAGCAGCACCCCAGGAGGCACTGAAGCTTTCTTT
CDR3aa: CASSTPGGTEAFF

j_gene: TRBJ2-7
len: 16
v_gene: TRBV7-9
abundance: -
d_gene: TRBD2
CDR3nt: TGTGCCAGCAGCCTATATACTAGCGGGGGGGACTACGAGCAGTACTTC
CDR3aa: CASSLYTSGGDYEQYF

j_gene: TRBJ1-3
len: 12
v_gene: TRBV5-1
abundance: -
d_gene: -
CDR3nt: TGCGCCAGCAGCTTGTCGGGGGACACCATATATTTT
CDR3aa: CASSLSGDTIYF

j_gene: TRBJ2-1
len: 16
v_gene: TRBV19
abundance: -
d_gene: TRBD2
CDR3nt: TGTGCCAGTAGCCGTACTAAGGGACTAGTAGTGAATGAGCAGTTCTTC
CDR3aa: CASSRTKGLVVNEQFF

j_gene: TRBJ2-1
len: 13
v_gene: TRBV5-1
abundance: -
d_gene: -
CDR3nt: TGCGCCAGCAGCTTGTCCCCCGATAATGAGCAGTTCTTC
CDR3aa: CASSLSPDNEQFF

j_gene: TRBJ2-5
len: 18
v_gene: TRBV6-1
abundance: -
d_gene: TRBD1
CDR3nt: TGTGCCAGCAGTGAACTCTTGGGGACAGGGGGCTCGGGGGAGACCCAGTACTTC
CDR3aa: CASSELLGTGGSGETQYF

j_gene: TRBJ1-5
len: 15
v_gene: TRBV6-5
abundance: once
d_gene: -
CDR3nt: TGTGCCAGCAGTCTTGAGGGGGGGGCGGGTCAGCCCCAGCATTTT
CDR3aa: CASSLEGGAGQPQHF

j_gene: TRBJ2-1
len: 14
v_gene: TRBV10-1
abundance: -
d_gene: -
CDR3nt: TGCGCCAGCAGTGACTTTGGCGGGAACAATGAGCAGTTCTTC
CDR3aa: CASSDFGGNNEQFF

j_gene: TRBJ1-4
len: 13
v_gene: TRBV5-5
abundance: -
d_gene: -
CDR3nt: TGTGCCAGCAGCTTGGTACAGGATGAAAAACTGTTTTTT
CDR3aa: CASSLVQDEKLFF

j_gene: TRBJ1-1
len: 13
v_gene: TRBV7-3
abundance: -
d_gene: TRBD1
CDR3nt: TGTGCCAGCAGCTTAAAAGGGGGCGCCGAAGCTTTCTTT
CDR3aa: CASSLKGGAEAFF

j_gene: TRBJ1-4
len: 14
v_gene: TRBV18
abundance: -
d_gene: TRBD1
CDR3nt: TGTGCCAGCTCAGCAAACAGGGGCCGGGAAAAACTGTTTTTT
CDR3aa: CASSANRGREKLFF

j_gene: TRBJ2-5
len: 14
v_gene: TRBV27
abundance: once
d_gene: -
CDR3nt: TGTGCCAGCAGTCCTGCAGTTAACCAAGAGACCCAGTACTTC
CDR3aa: CASSPAVNQETQYF

j_gene: TRBJ2-5
len: 15
v_gene: TRBV18
abundance: -
d_gene: -
CDR3nt: TGTGCCAGCCAACCGGGGGGCCGAGAAAGGGAGACCCAGTACTTC
CDR3aa: CASQPGGRERETQYF

j_gene: TRBJ1-1
len: 11
v_gene: TRBV2
abundance: few
d_gene: -
CDR3nt: TGTGCCAGCAGTGAAGTTACTGAAGCTTTCTTT
CDR3aa: CASSEVTEAFF

j_gene: TRBJ2-1
len: 15
v_gene: TRBV11-2
abundance: -
d_gene: -
CDR3nt: TGTGCCAGCAGCTACCTTAGCGGCTCCTACAATGAGCAGTTCTTC
CDR3aa: CASSYLSGSYNEQFF

j_gene: TRBJ1-6
len: 13
v_gene: TRBV21-1
abundance: -
d_gene: -
CDR3nt: TGTGCCAGCAGCAAAGTCCCCCCCTCACCCCTCCACTTT
CDR3aa: CASSKVPPSPLHF

j_gene: TRBJ2-1
len: 17
v_gene: TRBV3-1/TRBV3-2
abundance: -
d_gene: TRBD2
CDR3nt: TGTGCCAGCAGCCAAGATATAGCGGGGGGGCTTCCCAATGAGCAGTTCTTC
CDR3aa: CASSQDIAGGLPNEQFF

j_gene: TRBJ2-7
len: 15
v_gene: TRBV27
abundance: -
d_gene: TRBD1
CDR3nt: TGTGCCAGCGGCTCAGGGGGCCGGGGCTCCTACGAGCAGTACTTC
CDR3aa: CASGSGGRGSYEQYF

j_gene: TRBJ1-5
len: 17
v_gene: TRBV18
abundance: -
d_gene: -
CDR3nt: TGTGCCAGCTCACCATCGGCCCCGAACAGGGTGGGTCAGCCCCAGCATTTT
CDR3aa: CASSPSAPNRVGQPQHF

j_gene: TRBJ1-1
len: 13
v_gene: TRBV6-2/TRBV6-3
abundance: -
d_gene: -
CDR3nt: TGTGCCAGCAGCCGAAGGGGGTATACTGAAGCTTTCTTT
CDR3aa: CASSRRGYTEAFF

j_gene: TRBJ2-7
len: 16
v_gene: TRBV6-5
abundance: -
d_gene: -
CDR3nt: TGTGCCAGCAGTTACTCACAGGCGAAAAGCTCCTACGAGCAGTACTTC
CDR3aa: CASSYSQAKSSYEQYF

j_gene: TRBJ1-3
len: 17
v_gene: TRBV7-8
abundance: once
d_gene: TRBD1
CDR3nt: TGTGCCAGCAGGTTACAGGGGGCGAGCTTGATTATGGACACCATATATTTT
CDR3aa: CASRLQGASLIMDTIYF

j_gene: TRBJ2-7
len: 12
v_gene: TRBV6-2/TRBV6-3
abundance: -
d_gene: -
CDR3nt: TGTGCCAGCAGTAGCGATAGATACGAGCAGTACTTC
CDR3aa: CASSSDRYEQYF

j_gene: TRBJ2-4
len: 14
v_gene: TRBV9
abundance: once
d_gene: -
CDR3nt: TGTGCCAGCAGCGAAGGACGGTTTAAAAACATTCAGTACTTC
CDR3aa: CASSEGRFKNIQYF

j_gene: TRBJ2-7
len: 15
v_gene: TRBV28
abundance: -
d_gene: TRBD1
CDR3nt: TGTGCCAGCAGCCACGGACAGGGGACCCCCTACGAGCAGTACTTC
CDR3aa: CASSHGQGTPYEQYF

j_gene: TRBJ1-1
len: 13
v_gene: TRBV29-1
abundance: -
d_gene: TRBD1
CDR3nt: TGCAGCGTCGACAGGGCTATGAACACTGAAGCTTTCTTT
CDR3aa: CSVDRAMNTEAFF

j_gene: TRBJ2-1
len: 16
v_gene: TRBV18
abundance: -
d_gene: -
CDR3nt: TGTGCCAGCTCACGGGCGCAGGGCCTCTCCTACAATGAGCAGTTCTTC
CDR3aa: CASSRAQGLSYNEQFF

j_gene: TRBJ2-1
len: 14
v_gene: TRBV27
abundance: -
d_gene: TRBD1
CDR3nt: TGTGCCAGCAGTCACAGGGGATCCTACAATGAGCAGTTCTTC
CDR3aa: CASSHRGSYNEQFF

j_gene: TRBJ2-7
len: 15
v_gene: TRBV19
abundance: -
d_gene: TRBD2
CDR3nt: TGTGCCAGTAGTCCCTTAGCGGGGGGAATCTACGAGCAGTACTTC
CDR3aa: CASSPLAGGIYEQYF

j_gene: TRBJ2-1
len: 16
v_gene: TRBV7-3
abundance: -
d_gene: -
CDR3nt: TGTGCCAGCAGCTCCCGAGGGACTGACTCCTACAATGAGCAGTTCTTC
CDR3aa: CASSSRGTDSYNEQFF

j_gene: TRBJ2-7
len: 14
v_gene: TRBV30
abundance: -
d_gene: TRBD1
CDR3nt: TGTGCCTGGAGCCCAGGGGGTAGTACGCACGAGCAGTACTTC
CDR3aa: CAWSPGGSTHEQYF

j_gene: TRBJ2-5
len: 13
v_gene: TRBV7-6
abundance: -
d_gene: -
CDR3nt: TGTGCCAGCAGCAGGTGGGCGGAAGAGACCCAGTACTTC
CDR3aa: CASSRWAEETQYF

j_gene: TRBJ2-1
len: 15
v_gene: TRBV27
abundance: -
d_gene: TRBD2
CDR3nt: TGTGCCAGCAGTTCCGGACTAGCGGGAGAGCATGAGCAGTTCTTC
CDR3aa: CASSSGLAGEHEQFF

j_gene: TRBJ1-5
len: 15
v_gene: TRBV3-1/TRBV3-2
abundance: -
d_gene: -
CDR3nt: TGTGCCAGCAGCCAAGGGAGCGTAAACAATCAGCCCCAGCATTTT
CDR3aa: CASSQGSVNNQPQHF

j_gene: TRBJ1-2
len: 14
v_gene: TRBV6-5
abundance: -
d_gene: TRBD1
CDR3nt: TGTGCCAGCAGTTACACGGGACAGGGGAGTGGCTACACCTTC
CDR3aa: CASSYTGQGSGYTF